This TCR beta chain comes out of a study of blood T cell repertoires in COVID-19. Study summary: T cells, B-cell-depleted T cells, or PBMCs provided the cDNA or gDNA that served as material.

The V and J ends lost 2 bases and 0 bases respectively, with 8 bases between them. The CDR3 sequence is 16 residues long. Looked up from germline, CDR1 is SGHAT and CDR2 is FQNNGV. Original handling: By means of reference gene primer amplification, nucleated cell counts were estimated. The table came from immunoSEQ multiplex PCR; TCRdb's copy has only in-frame clones and leaves some out. The V and J calls and clone size are taken from that table; D and trimming were inferred from the DNA. The profile covers 100,000 to 150,000 clones, with roughly four fifths appearing a single time and around 15% taken by the ten largest.

The sequence was collected from a woman aged 50 to 60 with acute or convalescent COVID-19. The chain recombines TRBV11-2 with TRBJ1-6; D gene uncertain. Sequenced input: peripheral blood. This CDR3 is CASSLSQNSYNSPLHF. As DNA, the CDR3 is TGTGCCAGCAGCTTATCTCAGAACTCCTATAATTCACCCCTCCACTTT.